Shown below are 30 T cell receptor beta chains from a single sample sequenced in a study of T cells in Graves' hyperthyroidism and ophthalmopathy. TCR beta CDR3 region amplification was performed from RNA transcripts. HTBI primers were employed in a first-round RT-PCR of the TCR CDR3. TCRdb re-analysed the multiplex PCR reads in MiXCR, keeping a single row per CDR3 protein. The profile shows approximately 150,000 distinct CDR3 sequences, about 9.4% of them singletons. Sequencing was performed on blood. The receptors stem from a woman aged 18-29 years with Graves' hyperthyroidism that later progressed to Graves' ophthalmopathy.

This chain uses TRBV5-6 with TRBJ2-1, with a weak D call TRBD2 (6 bases). The V end was cut by 4 bases, the J end by 4 bases, with 15 bases between. Germline V lookup: CDR1 SGHDT, CDR2 YYEEEE. The length of the CDR3 is 15 residues. The CDR3 loop reads CASSPGVARYNEQFF. The CDR3 DNA sequence: TGTGCCAGCAGCCCGGGGGTGGCGAGATACAATGAGCAGTTCTTC.

This chain links TRBV6-1 with TRBJ2-2; D may be TRBD1 (6 bases). Trimming removed 2 bases from V and 0 bases from J, with 13 bases in between. Germline CDR1 is MNHNS and CDR2 is SASEGT. The CDR3 loop spans 17 amino acids. The CDR3 DNA reads as TGTGCCAGCAGTGAAAGAAGAGGGGGTCCGAACACCGGGGAGCTGTTTTTT. Translated: CASSERRGGPNTGELFF.

This clonotype was seen repeatedly, ten times or more. The chain combines TRBV10-3 with TRBJ1-1, with D possibly matching TRBD1 (5 bases). The CDR3 runs 14 residues. Germline V gives CDR1 ENHRY, CDR2 SYGVKD. Trimming stripped 8 bases from V and 1 base from J, with 14 bases between. The CDR3 region has the DNA TGTGCCATCTCTGCGACGGGACCGAACACTGAAGCTTTCTTT. Its translation: CAISATGPNTEAFF.

Regarding this clonotype: The junction differs from germline at one of its ends, possibly a read error. V usage is TRBV7-9 and J usage is TRBJ1-1; possible D gene TRBD1, 5 bases. The CDR3 length is 14 residues. Per germline, CDR1 SEHNR and CDR2 FQNEAQ (reference sequence). CDR3 protein: CASSLGQQDTEASF. CDR3 nucleotides: TGTGCCAGCAGCTTAGGCCAGCAGGACACTGAAGCTTCCTTT. The whole variable domain, remainder taken from reference TRBV7-9 and TRBJ1-1, is DTGVSQNPRHKITKRGQNVTFRCDPISEHNRLYWYRQTLGQGPEFLTYFQNEAQLEKSRLLSDRFSAERPKGSFSTLEIQRTEQGDSAMYLCASSLGQQDTEASFGQGTRLTVV.

Many counts were recorded for this clonotype. V is TRBV5-5 and J is TRBJ1-1; 9 bases match TRBD1. The germline V gene encodes CDR1 SGHKS and CDR2 YYEKEE (reference sequence). The CDR3 totals 16 residues. The V and J ends lost 1 base and 3 bases, in that order; junction bases with no gene match: 7. CDR3 loop: CASSLITGGGYTEAFF. CDR3 bases: TGTGCCAGCAGCTTGATAACAGGGGGCGGGTACACTGAAGCTTTCTTT.

There are many counts of this clonotype. CDR3 region: CASSFRLQESWSNSPLHF. Written as DNA, the CDR3 is TGTGCCAGCAGTTTTCGGCTTCAGGAGTCTTGGAGTAATTCACCCCTCCACTTT. This sequence joins TRBV12-3 or TRBV12-4 and TRBJ1-6, with no clear D. This CDR3 contains 18 residues. The ends were cut back, 3 bases at V and 6 bases at J, with 21 bases in the middle.

This clonotype has ten or more counts. The chain employs TRBV6-1 and TRBJ2-7, with a possible D match to TRBD2 (6 bases). V was pared by 6 bases and J by 5 bases, with 20 bases between. Germline-derived CDR1 and CDR2 are MNHNS and SASEGT. The CDR3 extends over 15 amino acids. The CDR3 coding sequence is TGTGCCAGCAGACCGGGACTTACGTCTTTGAACGAGCAGTACTTC. Encoded protein: CASRPGLTSLNEQYF.

This clonotype was counted many times. The rearrangement links TRBV2 to TRBJ1-2, with 7 positions matching TRBD1. The V gene end was trimmed by 7 bases and the J gene end by 1 base; junction bases not matched to a gene: 12. This CDR3 contains 16 residues. Germline V gene lookup returns CDR1 SNHLY and CDR2 FYNNEI. CDR3 protein: CASIKEGQVINYGYTF. For the CDR3, the DNA is TGTGCCAGCATTAAAGAAGGACAGGTGATTAACTATGGCTACACCTTC.

The chain uses TRBV7-9 and TRBJ1-2, with 7 bases identical to TRBD1. This CDR3 has 12 amino acids. V dropped 1 base and J dropped 12; count of bases not matched to a gene: 5. The V gene's germline CDR1 is SEHNR and CDR2 FQNEAQ (reference sequence). CDR3 coding DNA: TGTGCCAGCAGCTTAGGAGGGGGCACTCACACCTTC. Amino acid sequence: CASSLGGGTHTF.

Many counts were recorded for this clonotype. The chain has TRBV2 and TRBJ1-3; D is perhaps TRBD1 (5 bases). Per germline, CDR1 SNHLY and CDR2 FYNNEI. The CDR3 runs to 16 residues. The V end lost 4 bases, the J end lost 7 bases, and 20 bases lay between the germline ends. CDR3 nucleotide sequence: TGTGCCAGCAGTGTCCAGGTGGGGCCCTCGAGGAACACCATATATTTT. It translates to CASSVQVGPSRNTIYF.

This clonotype was observed many times. CDR3 DNA sequence: TGTGCCAGCAGTTTCTTGACTAGCGAAACCTACGAGCAGTACTTC. This gives the protein CASSFLTSETYEQYF. The chain uses TRBV28 and TRBJ2-7; TRBD2 aligns across 8 bases. V lost 3 bases and J lost 2; bases outside the gene matches: 6. Germline values: CDR1 MDHEN, CDR2 SYDVKM. There are 15 residues in the CDR3. Full variable domain (remainder filled in from reference TRBV28 and TRBJ2-7): DVKVTQSSRYLVKRTGEKVFLECVQDMDHENMFWYRQDPGLGLRLIYFSYDVKMKEKGDIPEGYSVSREKKERFSLILESASTNQTSMYLCASSFLTSETYEQYFGPGTRLTVT.

This clonotype has ten or more counts. The genes are TRBV6-5 and TRBJ2-7, with unresolved D. V lost 2 bases and J 0 bases, leaving 8 bases between the germline ends. The length of the CDR3 is 14 residues. Germline V lookup: CDR1 MNHEY, CDR2 SVGAGI. CDR3 sequence reads: CASSYDWSSYEQYF. The CDR3 nucleotides read TGTGCCAGCAGTTACGACTGGAGCTCCTACGAGCAGTACTTC.

There are many counts of this clonotype. V gene TRBV6-2 or TRBV6-3 combines with J gene TRBJ1-2, with TRBD1 identical over 11 bases. Looked up from germline, CDR1 is MNHEY and CDR2 is SVGEGT. CDR3 size: 16 residues. V lost 0 bases to trimming and J lost 4 bases; unmatched junction nucleotides: 4. The CDR3: CASSYSRTGGIYGYTF. The CDR3, as DNA: TGTGCCAGCAGTTACTCGAGGACAGGGGGCATCTATGGCTACACCTTC.

This clonotype was seen at least ten times. The chain couples TRBV5-1 to TRBJ2-2; D is possibly TRBD1 (6 bases). Germline V gene data show CDR1 as SGHRS and CDR2 as YFSETQ. The CDR3 spans 13 residues. The ends were cut back, 4 bases at V and 7 bases at J, with 11 bases in the middle. The CDR3 sequence is CASSASGVGELFF. CDR3 nucleotides: TGCGCCAGCAGCGCATCAGGGGTCGGGGAGCTGTTTTTT.

This clonotype was counted at least ten times. This rearrangement joins TRBV10-3 to TRBJ2-1; 11 bases are a match to TRBD1. V gave up 8 bases and J gave up 7 bases; unmatched junction bases: 7. CDR1 and CDR2 from the germline V gene are ENHRY and SYGVKD. This CDR3 spans 14 amino acids. CDR3 amino acids: CAIGDRGGINEQFF. The CDR3 DNA follows: TGTGCCATCGGGGACAGGGGGGGGATTAATGAGCAGTTCTTC.

This clonotype was recorded at least ten times. The chain couples TRBV27 to TRBJ1-3; D is undetermined. The CDR3 is made up of 14 amino acids. The germline V and J ends were trimmed by 3 bases and 2 bases, with 8 bases remaining between them. Germline CDR1 is MNHEY and CDR2 is SMNVEV (reference sequence). CDR3 DNA: TGTGCCAGCAGTTTTGCCGGGACTGGAAACACCATATATTTT. As protein: CASSFAGTGNTIYF.

The table lists this clonotype with many counts. CDR3 coding DNA: TGTGCCAGCAGTGTACAGTCTGGAAACACCATATATTTT. Protein: CASSVQSGNTIYF. This chain joins TRBV12-3 or TRBV12-4 and TRBJ1-3, with D unresolved. Trimming took 5 bases from V and 1 from J, leaving 6 bases between them. CDR3 length: 13 amino acids.

This clonotype turned up a few times. This chain uses TRBV4-1 with TRBJ1-1; unclear D gene. V shed 1 base and J shed 8 bases, with 11 bases lying between them. The germline CDR1 and CDR2 sequences are MGHRA and YSYEKL. The CDR3 has 13 residues. This CDR3 reads CASSQVGGDEAFF. The CDR3 nucleotides are TGCGCCAGCAGCCAAGTGGGCGGCGACGAAGCTTTCTTT.

This clonotype was seen more than once but under ten times. This chain joins TRBV6-1 and TRBJ1-6; 8 nucleotides agree with TRBD1. V shed 6 bases, J shed 7 bases, and the junction held 8 bases outside the gene matches. Germline CDR1 and CDR2: MNHNS and SASEGT. The CDR3 consists of 15 residues. Written as DNA, the CDR3 is TGTGCCAGCAGGACAGGGGTTGTTCTGAATTCACCCCTCCACTTT. Its protein is CASRTGVVLNSPLHF.

This clonotype was seen repeatedly, ten times or more. J is TRBJ1-5 and V is TRBV6-1; D perhaps matches TRBD1 (6 bases). The germline CDR1 and CDR2 sequences are MNHNS and SASEGT. This CDR3 has 14 amino acids. V lost 6 bases and J lost 7, with 16 bases in between. In DNA form, the CDR3 reads TGTGCCAGCAGCGCCGGGACACCATCCCAGCCCCAGCATTTT. Protein: CASSAGTPSQPQHF.

V gene TRBV4-1 combines with J gene TRBJ2-1; D is undetermined. Trimming shortened V by 8 bases and J by 7 bases, and 12 bases separated the two germline ends. CDR1 is MGHRA and CDR2 is YSYEKL in the germline V gene. The CDR3 has 12 residues. CDR3: CASGFLRNEQFF. The CDR3 DNA reads TGCGCCAGCGGGTTTTTAAGAAATGAGCAGTTCTTC.

The table lists this clonotype with many counts. This chain connects TRBV7-9 to TRBJ2-1; D could derive from TRBD1 or TRBD2 (5 bases each). Germline loops: CDR1 SEHNR, CDR2 FQNEAQ (reference sequence). The CDR3 sequence is 15 residues long. Trimming took off 5 bases at V and 4 bases at J, with 15 bases between the two ends. CDR3: CASSDGGRYYNEQFF. In nucleotides, the CDR3 is TGTGCCAGCAGCGATGGGGGTCGATATTACAATGAGCAGTTCTTC.

The genes are TRBV5-4 and TRBJ2-7; tentatively, D is TRBD2 (6 bases). Germline CDR1 reads SGHNT; CDR2 reads YYREEE (reference sequence). This CDR3 spans 15 amino acids. The V gene lost 2 bases and the J gene lost 6 bases, with 18 bases spanning the gap. The CDR3 protein is CASSLIGPKAGEQYF. The CDR3 DNA is TGTGCCAGCAGCTTAATAGGACCAAAAGCGGGCGAGCAGTACTTC.

This clonotype was picked up many times. This chain joins TRBV15 and TRBJ2-2; D is undetermined. The germline V gene encodes CDR1 LNHNV and CDR2 YYDKDF (reference sequence). V lost 1 base and J lost 2, with 8 bases in between. The CDR3 is 15 residues long. The CDR3: CATSRGMSNTGELFF. The CDR3 DNA is TGTGCCACCAGCAGAGGGATGTCCAACACCGGGGAGCTGTTTTTT.

This clonotype appeared many times. The chain joins TRBV6-1 to TRBJ2-2; no clear D gene. This CDR3 is built from 12 residues. Trimming took 6 bases from V and 4 from J, leaving 6 bases between them. Looked up from germline, CDR1 is MNHNS and CDR2 is SASEGT. CDR3 in amino acids: CASSRFTGELFF. In DNA, the CDR3 is TGTGCCAGCAGCCGTTTCACCGGGGAGCTGTTTTTT.

In this sample, this clonotype turned up many times. This rearrangement joins TRBV13 to TRBJ2-7; D uncertain. The CDR3 consists of 14 residues. From germline, CDR1 is PRHDT and CDR2 FYEKMQ (reference sequence). The V gene lost 2 bases and the J gene lost 0 bases, with 8 bases spanning the gap. Written as DNA, the CDR3 is TGTGCCAGCAGCTTACGACACGCCTCCTACGAGCAGTACTTC. It translates to CASSLRHASYEQYF.

This clonotype showed up just a few times. The rearrangement uses TRBV28 and TRBJ1-1, with unresolved D. Germline V gene sequence: CDR1 MDHEN, CDR2 SYDVKM. Trimming left V 5 bases short and J 4 bases short, with 8 bases between. The CDR3 is 12 amino acids. The CDR3 sequence: CASSLPTTEAFF. Here the CDR3 DNA reads TGTGCCAGCAGTCTTCCGACCACTGAAGCTTTCTTT.

In this sample, this clonotype turned up many times. This chain connects TRBV6-6 to TRBJ2-5, with D possibly called TRBD1 or TRBD2 (5 bases each). The length of the CDR3 is 13 residues. Germline CDR1 reads MNHNY; CDR2 reads SVGAGI (reference sequence). V lost 2 bases, J lost 1 base, and 5 bases lay in between. The CDR3 bases are TGTGCCAGCAGTTACGGGGGCCAAGAGACCCAGTACTTC. Residues: CASSYGGQETQYF.

This clonotype was counted ten times or more. The genes are TRBV28 and TRBJ1-3; TRBD1 agrees at 7 bases. Germline-derived CDR1 and CDR2 are MDHEN and SYDVKM. V dropped 5 bases and J dropped 2; count of bases not matched to a gene: 6. The CDR3 loop spans 15 amino acids. The CDR3 DNA sequence: TGTGCCAGCAGTATCAATCAGGGGGCTGGAAACACCATATATTTT. Encoded protein: CASSINQGAGNTIYF.

This clonotype was found many times. CDR3 residues: CASSQGVLHSPLHF. Written as DNA, the CDR3 is TGTGCCAGCAGCCAAGGAGTATTGCATTCACCCCTCCACTTT. The gene calls are TRBV4-2 and TRBJ1-6; no firm D call. Germline lookup yields CDR1 LGHNA and CDR2 YNFKEQ. This CDR3 is built from 14 residues. The germline V and J ends were trimmed by 1 base and 8 bases, with 9 bases remaining between them.